This T cell receptor (beta chain) originates from a study of T cells after yellow fever vaccination. Turning to the study itself: Any fraction with a low cell number was prepared using SMART-Seq v4 Ultra Low Input.

There are 14 residues in the CDR3. Germline CDR1 is SGHRS and CDR2 is YFSETQ. Unmatched junction bases numbered 5, after V lost 3 bases and J lost 6 bases. TCRdb used MiXCR to reprocess the 5' RACE reads, holding one entry per CDR3 protein. The sample yields some 400,000 distinct CDR3 sequences, about 6.2% seen once. Study outcomes and limitations: The secondary response showed a weaker magnitude and a faster peak, day 5 versus 15. A small proportion of clonotypes was detected in both the CD4 and CD8 compartments.

This clonotype has ten or more counts. What it binds is not known. The clonotype comes from a man aged 25-45 years who received the YFV17D yellow fever vaccine. The V and J genes are TRBV5-1 and TRBJ1-2, with 10 bases aligning to TRBD1. This specimen was PBMCs, taken 5 days after the yellow fever booster vaccination. CDR3 bases: TGCGCCAGCAGCTCCCCGGGACAGGGGCATGGCTACACCTTC. Residues: CASSSPGQGHGYTF.